This is a list of T cell receptor beta chains from one sample in a study of shared T cell receptors in the human thymus. The data were produced by immunoSEQ multiplex PCR, yet TCRdb's version contains in-frame clones alone and is incomplete. Of around 340,000 clones in the sample, 95% were seen once. Material for sequencing was thymocytes. The receptor source for this set is a human donor. CDR3s include the opening cysteine and the closing phenylalanine or tryptophan. The D gene is left open where the match is weak. Expanded clones get a size class; other rows say once, few or many, or leave the size out.

once	TRBD1	TRBV9	TRBJ2-1	CASSAGQRTGRNEQFF	TGTGCCAGCAGCGCGGGTCAGCGGACAGGGCGTAATGAGCAGTTCTTC
once	.	TRBV28	TRBJ2-1	CASSFPRWWNEQFF	TGTGCCAGCAGTTTCCCTAGGTGGTGGAATGAGCAGTTCTTC
.	.	TRBV5-1	TRBJ2-3	CASSLIPPSQYF	TGCGCCAGCAGCTTGATCCCCCCTTCGCAGTATTTT
.	.	TRBV28	TRBJ2-3	CASSLGPFNTRRYF	TGTGCCAGCAGTTTAGGTCCGTTTAATACTAGGCGGTATTTT
.	.	TRBV6-5	TRBJ2-3	CASSRKGSCTDTQYF	TGTGCCAGCAGCCGCAAGGGCAGCTGCACAGATACGCAGTATTTT
.	TRBD1	TRBV28	TRBJ1-3	CASRQGLSGNTIYF	TGTGCCAGCAGACAGGGGTTAAGTGGAAACACCATATATTTT
.	.	TRBV9	TRBJ2-3	CASSGGSASTDTQYF	TGTGCCAGCAGCGGGGGCAGCGCCAGCACAGATACGCAGTATTTT
.	TRBD1	TRBV13	TRBJ2-7	CASSGTGISSYEQYF	TGTGCCAGCAGCGGGACAGGGATTAGCTCCTACGAGCAGTACTTC
few	TRBD1	TRBV27	TRBJ1-2	CASSPHWDRDGYTF	TGTGCCAGCAGTCCCCATTGGGACAGGGATGGCTACACCTTC
.	.	TRBV7-8	TRBJ1-2	CASSPATGTPFYGYTF	TGTGCCAGCAGCCCAGCTACAGGAACTCCTTTTTATGGCTACACCTTC
.	.	TRBV29-1	TRBJ1-2	CSVEDQFAVIPNYGYTF	TGCAGCGTTGAAGATCAATTTGCAGTTATCCCTAACTATGGCTACACCTTC
.	.	TRBV5-1	TRBJ2-2	CASSLALRANTGELFF	TGCGCCAGCAGCTTGGCACTTCGGGCGAACACCGGGGAGCTGTTTTTT
.	.	TRBV7-2	TRBJ2-7	CASSLQGYEQYF	TGTGCCAGCAGCTTACAGGGCTACGAGCAGTACTTC
.	TRBD1	TRBV10-3	TRBJ1-5	CASGDRAGQPQHF	TGTGCCTCAGGAGACAGGGCGGGTCAGCCCCAGCATTTT
.	TRBD1	TRBV27	TRBJ1-1	CASSSTDRGCTEAFF	TGTGCCAGCAGTTCGACGGACAGGGGGTGTACTGAAGCTTTCTTT
.	TRBD1	TRBV6-5	TRBJ2-5	CASRPGGGETQYF	TGTGCCAGCAGGCCAGGGGGTGGGGAGACCCAGTACTTC
.	TRBD1	TRBV2	TRBJ1-4	CASAGTGQSNEKLFF	TGTGCCAGCGCGGGAACGGGACAGAGTAATGAAAAACTGTTTTTT
.	.	TRBV7-5	TRBJ2-1	CVRIKSGLAESYNEQFF	TGTGTCAGAATAAAGTCGGGGCTAGCGGAATCCTACAATGAGCAGTTCTTC
.	TRBD2	TRBV7-2	TRBJ2-2	CASSAGLGAGELFF	TGTGCCAGCAGCGCGGGACTAGGTGCCGGGGAGCTGTTTTTT
.	TRBD2	TRBV19	TRBJ2-7	CASSTLGVAGASYEQYF	TGTGCCAGTAGCACCTTGGGGGTAGCGGGAGCCTCCTACGAGCAGTACTTC
.	.	TRBV27	TRBJ1-5	CASSRRISNQPQHF	TGTGCCAGCAGTAGACGGATTAGCAATCAGCCCCAGCATTTT
.	TRBD2	TRBV19	TRBJ2-6	CASSSIRLAGGGSGANVLTF	TGTGCCAGTAGTTCGATACGATTAGCGGGAGGGGGCTCTGGGGCCAACGTCCTGACTTTC
.	.	TRBV6-4	TRBJ2-3	CASSDDSDTQYF	TGTGCCAGCAGTGACGATAGCGATACGCAGTATTTT
.	.	TRBV11-2	TRBJ2-1	CASSLDGMLVQRHNEQFF	TGTGCCAGCAGCTTAGATGGTATGCTGGTACAGCGGCACAATGAGCAGTTCTTC
.	.	TRBV27	TRBJ2-1	CASSRQILLPHEQFF	TGTGCCAGCAGCCGACAGATACTACTCCCCCATGAGCAGTTCTTC
.	.	TRBV7-9	TRBJ1-4	CASSLMSSNEKLFF	TGTGCCAGCAGCTTAATGAGCTCTAATGAAAAACTGTTTTTT
once	.	TRBV7-9	TRBJ1-1	CASSLAACRALNTEAFF	TGTGCCAGCAGCTTAGCCGCTTGCAGGGCCTTGAACACTGAAGCTTTCTTT
.	TRBD2	TRBV29-1	TRBJ2-5	CSVEGLAGAGPQETQYF	TGCAGCGTTGAGGGACTAGCGGGAGCAGGGCCCCAAGAGACCCAGTACTTC
.	.	TRBV10-2	TRBJ2-7	CASSEPGMGFYEQYF	TGCGCCAGCAGTGAGCCAGGGATGGGTTTCTACGAGCAGTACTTC
.	.	TRBV4-1	TRBJ2-4	CASSQDRGIAKNIQYF	TGCGCCAGCAGCCAAGATAGGGGTATAGCCAAAAACATTCAGTACTTC
.	TRBD2	TRBV19	TRBJ2-1	CASTPGGSRASGRAGRSYNEQFF	TGTGCCAGTACCCCCGGGGGGTCCAGGGCTAGCGGGAGGGCCGGTAGGAGCTACAATGAGCAGTTCTTC